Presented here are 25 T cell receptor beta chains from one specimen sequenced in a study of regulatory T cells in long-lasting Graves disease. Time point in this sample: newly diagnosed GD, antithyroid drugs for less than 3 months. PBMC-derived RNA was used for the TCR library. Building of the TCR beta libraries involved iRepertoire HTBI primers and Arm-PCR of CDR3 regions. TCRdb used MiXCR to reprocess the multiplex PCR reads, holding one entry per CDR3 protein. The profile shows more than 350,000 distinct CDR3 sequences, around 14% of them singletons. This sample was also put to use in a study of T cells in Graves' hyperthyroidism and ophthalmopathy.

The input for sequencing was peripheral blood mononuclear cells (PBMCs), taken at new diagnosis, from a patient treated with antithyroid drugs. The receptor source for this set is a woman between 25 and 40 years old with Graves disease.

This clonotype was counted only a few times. The CDR3 coding sequence is TGTGCCAGCAGTCCCGTGAAGGGTTTTGGTGAAAAACTGTTTTTT. This translates into CASSPVKGFGEKLFF. The chain recombines TRBV12-3 or TRBV12-4 with TRBJ1-4; D unclear. Trimming left V 5 bases short and J 7 bases short, with 17 bases between. The CDR3 runs 15 residues.

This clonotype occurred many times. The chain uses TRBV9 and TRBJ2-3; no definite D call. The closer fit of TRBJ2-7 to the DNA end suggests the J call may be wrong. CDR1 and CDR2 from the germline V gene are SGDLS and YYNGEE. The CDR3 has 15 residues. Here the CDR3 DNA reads TGTGCCAGCAGCGCCTCCCCCCTCCCCGCCGACGAGCAGTACTTC. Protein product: CASSASPLPADEQYF.

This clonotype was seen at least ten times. CDR3 in DNA: TGTGCCAGCAGTGTTAGGGAAATCCAAGAGACCCAGTACTTC. Protein: CASSVREIQETQYF. The chain links TRBV2 to TRBJ2-5, with D unclear. The CDR3 length is 14 residues. In germline, CDR1 is SNHLY, CDR2 FYNNEI. V lost 4 bases and J lost 1, with 10 bases in between. The full variable domain, completed using reference TRBV2 and TRBJ2-5, is EPEVTQTPSHQVTQMGQEVILRCVPISNHLYFYWYRQILGQKVEFLVSFYNNEISEKSEIFDDQFSVERPDGSNFTLKIRSTKLEDSAMYFCASSVREIQETQYFGPGTRLLVL.

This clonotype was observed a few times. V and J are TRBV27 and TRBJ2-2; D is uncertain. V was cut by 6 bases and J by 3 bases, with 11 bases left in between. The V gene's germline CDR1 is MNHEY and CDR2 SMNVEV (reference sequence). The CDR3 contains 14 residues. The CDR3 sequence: CASSLGTYTGELFF. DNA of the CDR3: TGTGCCAGCAGCCTTGGCACTTACACCGGGGAGCTGTTTTTT.

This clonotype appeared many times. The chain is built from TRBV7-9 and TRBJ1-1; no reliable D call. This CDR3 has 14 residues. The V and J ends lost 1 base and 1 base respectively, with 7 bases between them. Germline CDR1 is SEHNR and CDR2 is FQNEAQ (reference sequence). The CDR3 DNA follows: TGTGCCAGCAGCTTAGAACGGGGGAACACTGAAGCTTTCTTT. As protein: CASSLERGNTEAFF.

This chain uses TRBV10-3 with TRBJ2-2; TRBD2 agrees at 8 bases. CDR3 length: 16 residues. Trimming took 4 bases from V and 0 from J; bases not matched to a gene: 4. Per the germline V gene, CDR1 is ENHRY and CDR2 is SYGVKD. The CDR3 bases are TGTGCCATCAGTGCGGGTAGCGGGACGAACACCGGGGAGCTGTTTTTT. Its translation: CAISAGSGTNTGELFF.

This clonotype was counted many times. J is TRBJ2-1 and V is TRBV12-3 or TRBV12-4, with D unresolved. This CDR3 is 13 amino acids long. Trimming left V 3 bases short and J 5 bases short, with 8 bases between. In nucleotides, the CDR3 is TGTGCCAGCAGTTTCGGCTTCCACAATGAGCAGTTCTTC. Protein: CASSFGFHNEQFF.

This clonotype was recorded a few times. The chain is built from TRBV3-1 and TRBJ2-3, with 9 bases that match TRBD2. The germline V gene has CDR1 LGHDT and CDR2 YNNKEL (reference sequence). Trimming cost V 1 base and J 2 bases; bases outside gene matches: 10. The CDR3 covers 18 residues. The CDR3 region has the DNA TGTGCCAGCAGCCAAGTTGCCCCAAGCGGGAGGCCCACAGATACGCAGTATTTT. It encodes CASSQVAPSGRPTDTQYF.

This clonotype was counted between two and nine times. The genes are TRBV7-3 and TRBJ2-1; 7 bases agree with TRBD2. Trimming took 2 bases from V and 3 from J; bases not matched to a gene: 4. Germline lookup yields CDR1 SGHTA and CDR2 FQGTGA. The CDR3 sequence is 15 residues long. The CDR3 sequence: CASSLYAGDYNEQFF. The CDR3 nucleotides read TGTGCCAGCAGCTTATATGCGGGGGACTACAATGAGCAGTTCTTC.

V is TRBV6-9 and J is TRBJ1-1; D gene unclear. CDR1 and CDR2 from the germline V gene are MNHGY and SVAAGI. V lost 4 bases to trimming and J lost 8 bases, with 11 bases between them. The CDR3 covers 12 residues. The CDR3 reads CASSSQGNEAFF. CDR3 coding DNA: TGTGCCAGCAGTTCCCAAGGGAACGAAGCTTTCTTT.

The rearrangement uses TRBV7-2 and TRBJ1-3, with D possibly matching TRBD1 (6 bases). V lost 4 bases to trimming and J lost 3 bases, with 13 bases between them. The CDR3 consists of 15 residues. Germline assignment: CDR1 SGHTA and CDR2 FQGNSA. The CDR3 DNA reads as TGTGCCAGCAGCTCCCCGGGGGCGGGTGGAAACACCATATATTTT. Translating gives CASSSPGAGGNTIYF.

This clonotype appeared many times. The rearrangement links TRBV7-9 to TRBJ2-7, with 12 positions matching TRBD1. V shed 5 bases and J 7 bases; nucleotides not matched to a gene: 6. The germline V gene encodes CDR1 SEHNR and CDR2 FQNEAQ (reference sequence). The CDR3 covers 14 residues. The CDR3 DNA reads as TGTGCCAGCAGCCCCGGGACAGGGGGCAGGGAGCAGTACTTC. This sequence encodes CASSPGTGGREQYF.

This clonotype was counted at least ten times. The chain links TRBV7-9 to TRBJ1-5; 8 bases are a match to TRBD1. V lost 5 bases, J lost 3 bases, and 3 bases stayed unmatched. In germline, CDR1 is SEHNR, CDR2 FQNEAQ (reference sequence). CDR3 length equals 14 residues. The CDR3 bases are TGTGCCAGCAGCGTGGACAGGGTCAATCAGCCCCAGCATTTT. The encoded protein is CASSVDRVNQPQHF.

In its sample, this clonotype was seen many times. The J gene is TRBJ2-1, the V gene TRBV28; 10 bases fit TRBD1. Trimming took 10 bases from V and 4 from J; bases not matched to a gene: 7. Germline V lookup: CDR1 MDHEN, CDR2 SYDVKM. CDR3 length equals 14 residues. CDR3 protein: CATSPGQGYNEQFF. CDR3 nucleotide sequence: TGTGCCACCAGCCCGGGACAGGGGTACAATGAGCAGTTCTTC.

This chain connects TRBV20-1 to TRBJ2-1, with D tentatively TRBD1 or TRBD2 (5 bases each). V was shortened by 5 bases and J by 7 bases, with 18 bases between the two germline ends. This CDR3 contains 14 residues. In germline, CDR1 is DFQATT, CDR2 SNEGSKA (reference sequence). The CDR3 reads CSARPGTAGNEQFF. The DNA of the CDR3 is TGCAGTGCTCGCCCCGGGACGGCTGGGAATGAGCAGTTCTTC.

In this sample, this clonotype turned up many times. In DNA form, the CDR3 reads TGCGCCAGCAGCTTGGCAGCGGGCAGGGGACCGGAGTCCCCCACCGGGGAGCTGTTTTTT. This sequence encodes CASSLAAGRGPESPTGELFF. The chain employs TRBV5-1 and TRBJ2-2, with D tentatively TRBD1 or TRBD2 (6 bases each). The ends were cut back, 0 bases at V and 4 bases at J, with 25 bases in the middle. The CDR3 is 20 amino acids. Per the germline V gene, CDR1 is SGHRS and CDR2 is YFSETQ.

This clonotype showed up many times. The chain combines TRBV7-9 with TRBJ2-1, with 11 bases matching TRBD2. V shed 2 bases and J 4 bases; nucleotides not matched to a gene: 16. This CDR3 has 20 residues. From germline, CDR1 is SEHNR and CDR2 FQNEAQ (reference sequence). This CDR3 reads CASSLRRSPTSGSGYNEQFF. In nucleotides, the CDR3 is TGTGCCAGCAGCTTACGACGCAGCCCAACTAGCGGGAGTGGGTACAATGAGCAGTTCTTC.

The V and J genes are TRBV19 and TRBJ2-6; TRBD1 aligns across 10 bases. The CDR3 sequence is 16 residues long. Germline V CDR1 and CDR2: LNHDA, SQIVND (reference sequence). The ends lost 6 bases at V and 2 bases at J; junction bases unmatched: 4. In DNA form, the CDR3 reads TGTGCCAGTAGCCCGACAGGGGGCACTGGGGCCAACGTCCTGACTTTC. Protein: CASSPTGGTGANVLTF. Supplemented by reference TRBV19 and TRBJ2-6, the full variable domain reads DGGITQSPKYLFRKEGQNVTLSCEQNLNHDAMYWYRQDPGQGLRLIYYSQIVNDFQKGDIAEGYSVSREKKESFPLTVTSAQKNPTAFYLCASSPTGGTGANVLTFGAGSRLTVL.

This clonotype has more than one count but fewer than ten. CDR3 region: CASSPRGGPPGVNEQFF. For the CDR3, the DNA is TGTGCCAGCTCACCACGCGGTGGACCCCCGGGGGTAAATGAGCAGTTCTTC. The rearrangement joins TRBV18 to TRBJ2-1; TRBD2 is a possible D gene (6 bases). Germline V gives CDR1 KGHSH, CDR2 LQKENI. The CDR3 totals 17 residues. Between the trimmed V and J ends, which lost 1 base and 7 bases, there was a span of 20 bases.

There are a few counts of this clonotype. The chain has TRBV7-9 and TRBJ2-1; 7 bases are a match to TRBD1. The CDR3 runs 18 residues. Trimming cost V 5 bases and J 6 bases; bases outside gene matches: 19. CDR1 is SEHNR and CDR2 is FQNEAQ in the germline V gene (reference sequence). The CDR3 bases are TGTGCCAGCAGCCCAGTACAGGGGTCGGGAACGAAGGCCAATGAGCAGTTCTTC. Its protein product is CASSPVQGSGTKANEQFF.

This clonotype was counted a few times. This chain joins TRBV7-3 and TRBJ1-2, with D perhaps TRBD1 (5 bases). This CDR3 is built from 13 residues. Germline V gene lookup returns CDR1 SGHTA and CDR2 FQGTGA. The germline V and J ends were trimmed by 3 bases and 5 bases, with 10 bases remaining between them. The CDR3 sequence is CASSFSGLYGYTF. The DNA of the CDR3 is TGTGCCAGCAGCTTCTCAGGGTTATATGGCTACACCTTC.

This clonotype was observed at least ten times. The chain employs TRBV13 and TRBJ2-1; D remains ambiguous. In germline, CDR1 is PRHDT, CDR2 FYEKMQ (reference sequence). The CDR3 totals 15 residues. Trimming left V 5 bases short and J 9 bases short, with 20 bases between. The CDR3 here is CASSPRLAANGEQFF. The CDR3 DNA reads TGTGCCAGCAGCCCACGGTTGGCGGCAAACGGTGAGCAGTTCTTC.

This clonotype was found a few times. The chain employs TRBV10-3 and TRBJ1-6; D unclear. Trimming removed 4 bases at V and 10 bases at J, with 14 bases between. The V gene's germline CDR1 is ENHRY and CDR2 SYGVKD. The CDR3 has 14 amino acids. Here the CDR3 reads CAISGPTAGSPLHF. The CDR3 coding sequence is TGTGCCATCAGTGGACCCACGGCGGGCTCACCCCTCCACTTT.

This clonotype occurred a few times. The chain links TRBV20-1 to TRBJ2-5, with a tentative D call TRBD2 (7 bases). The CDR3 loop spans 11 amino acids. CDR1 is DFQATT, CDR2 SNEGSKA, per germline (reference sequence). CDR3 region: CRVGGRETQYF. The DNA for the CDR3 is TGCAGGGTCGGGGGGCGAGAGACCCAGTACTTC.

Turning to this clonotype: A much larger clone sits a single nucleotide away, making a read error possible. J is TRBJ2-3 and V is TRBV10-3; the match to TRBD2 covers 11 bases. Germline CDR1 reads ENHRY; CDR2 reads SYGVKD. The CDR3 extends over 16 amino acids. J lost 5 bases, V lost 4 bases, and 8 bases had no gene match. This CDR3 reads CAISGVSGRAIDTQYF. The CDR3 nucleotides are TGTGCCATCAGTGGGGTTAGCGGGAGGGCCATAGATACGCAGTATTTT.